This is a list of T cell receptor beta chains from one sample in a study of shared clonotypes between healthy human individuals. Libraries were prepared by immunoSEQ multiplex PCR; TCRdb keeps only in-frame clonotypes and omits some of them. The sample includes 950,000 to 1,200,000 clones, approximately 75% seen only once; the top ten take roughly 0.83%. The sequenced sample consisted of memory CD4+ T cells from PBMCs. The receptor set was obtained from a man younger than 30 in good health. Some clones in this sample may be carry-over from other donors' samples. The conserved cysteine and the conserved F or W are not part of the CDR3 here.

cdr3_aa v_call
ASSLLGVGLGETQY TRBV5-5
ASSPGQETNYGYT TRBV4-1
ASSSPGRRRGQETQY TRBV28
ASSHGALAKNIQY TRBV4-1
ASSGSGGRAF TRBV9
ASSRAGTGNEKLF TRBV6-5
SVVAKFQETQY TRBV29-1
ASSLDSNQPQH TRBV28
AWSVLVGAQY TRBV30
ATSRELGTGEIDEQY TRBV15
ASRQNRDPNYGYT TRBV27
ASSLDRRDQPQH TRBV2
ASSTQRETEQF TRBV7-9
ASSPIQGAPGNTIY TRBV18
ASSLADGWQETQY TRBV5-1
ASSEDSGTEAF TRBV2
ASGLAPGLAVLRPLNTGELF TRBV12-5
SARGKNEQF TRBV20-1
ASSPTQLRGYEQY TRBV18
AWSRGIYGYT TRBV30
ASSSPGTALNQPQH TRBV28
ASSQGTGMGGYT TRBV4-1
ASSPGLAGGPVVYEQY TRBV27
ASSGLYQSEPQH TRBV2
ARSQPGTEYNSPLH TRBV5-3
ASSKEPGAGGKANTGELF TRBV21-1
ASSYGTRNQPQH TRBV4-1
ASSLRGDYAGREQF TRBV5-4
ASSLMGLAGAGELF TRBV28
ASSFGASGWTDTQY TRBV7-3
AWSPRLGSGRWTQSYNEQF TRBV30
ASSLRPSNTGELF TRBV5-1
ASGDLQETQY TRBV27
ASGPGPSAEQY TRBV19
ASSQGGGQTIYGYT TRBV14
ASSPRSGSTDTQY TRBV18
ASSPHPARDTQY TRBV28
ASSLFTAELGNEQF TRBV5-1
ASSLALSGANVLT TRBV5-1
ASSQTSGGYNEQF TRBV5-4
ASSLTSGRYEQF TRBV7-2